The sequence of this TCR beta chain was determined in a study of cytomegalovirus exposure and HLA in healthy donors. Use of 60 Vbeta and 13 Jbeta primers characterized the PCR. Measured with immunoSEQ multiplex PCR; TCRdb has only the in-frame clones, and not every one. The table includes 94,000 or so clones, 60% to 80% detected once. The trim removed 9 bases at V and 1 base at J, leaving 8 bases unmatched. The CDR3 has 14 amino acids. CDR1 and CDR2 from the germline V gene are MNHEY and SVGAGI. A note on this clone: Its antigen is not known.

Study-wide results and limits: Investigators reported 150 to 200 TCR beta chains as tied to cytomegalovirus. Donors were assumed by presence/absence analyses to have roughly uniform sequencing depth.

The material sequenced was PBMCs. The sequence derives from a man aged 60-69 years in good health and CMV-seronegative. The rearrangement joins TRBV6-5 to TRBJ2-5; 7 positions agree with TRBD1. The CDR3 DNA reads as TGTGCCAGTACTAGGGGACAGAGCCAAGAGACCCAGTACTTC. The encoded protein is CASTRGQSQETQYF.